Presented here are 5 T cell receptor beta chains from one specimen sequenced in a study of early T cells in non-severe SARS-CoV-2 infection. One entry per CDR3 protein, called by TCRdb with MiXCR from the 5' RACE reads. The table has about 33,000 distinct CDR3 sequences, under 6% seen once. Source material: whole blood. Receptor source: an adult who was a healthcare worker with PCR-confirmed SARS-CoV-2 infection or an uninfected control (not recorded which).

This clonotype showed up many times. The rearrangement links TRBV5-1 to TRBJ1-1; the D gene is possibly TRBD1 (5 bases). V gave up 0 bases and J gave up 0 bases, with 9 bases separating them. This CDR3 has 15 amino acids. The V gene's germline CDR1 is SGHRS and CDR2 YFSETQ. CDR3 in amino acids: CASSLAGGMNTEAFF. DNA of the CDR3: TGCGCCAGCAGCTTGGCTGGGGGAATGAACACTGAAGCTTTCTTT.

This clonotype was detected many times. CDR3 nucleotides: TGCAGTGCTGTACCGGGACAGGGGGCGCGAGAGCAGTACTTC. Its translation is CSAVPGQGAREQYF. The rearrangement joins TRBV20-1 to TRBJ2-7; 12 bases agree with TRBD1. The CDR3 is 14 amino acids. Trimming removed 5 bases from V and 7 bases from J; junction bases left unmatched: 9. Germline CDR1 DFQATT, CDR2 SNEGSKA (reference sequence).

This clonotype was seen repeatedly, ten times or more. V is TRBV5-5 and J is TRBJ2-7, with a tentative D call TRBD1 (5 bases). The CDR3 consists of 13 residues. Germline CDR1 is SGHKS and CDR2 is YYEKEE (reference sequence). V was trimmed by 2 bases and J by 2 bases, leaving 8 bases between them. The CDR3 reads CASSFQGPYEQYF. DNA of the CDR3: TGTGCCAGCAGCTTTCAGGGCCCCTACGAGCAGTACTTC.

This clonotype occurred many times. V and J are TRBV11-2 and TRBJ2-2; no firm D call. Germline CDR1 SGHAT, CDR2 FQNNGV. Trimming took 6 bases from V and 7 from J, leaving 15 bases between them. CDR3 length equals 14 residues. CDR3 sequence (DNA): TGTGCCAGCAGTTTGGCGACTGCCTACGGGGAGCTGTTTTTT. Encoded protein: CASSLATAYGELFF.

Ten or more counts support this clonotype. J is TRBJ1-6 and V is TRBV18, with D perhaps matching TRBD1 (6 bases). V dropped 3 bases and J dropped 5 bases, with 11 bases sitting between them. The CDR3 loop spans 15 amino acids. Per the germline V gene, CDR1 is KGHSH and CDR2 is LQKENI. CDR3 bases: TGTGCCAGCTCACCGGGGGGCGTCCATAATTCACCCCTCCACTTT. Its translation is CASSPGGVHNSPLHF.